This T cell receptor (beta chain) was sequenced in a study of breast tumors, draining lymph nodes, adjacent tissues. General study results and limits: Tumor TCR diversity was below lymph nodes but above nontumor tissue. Luminal-like breast cancer showed significantly higher tumor–nontumor repertoire similarity than basal-like. Most tumor T cells seemingly derive from lymph node, then expand in tumor. Data only fit, rather than demonstrated, lymph node origin of most tumor T cells.

Turning to this clonotype: Antigen: not known.

V gave up 6 bases and J gave up 3 bases, with 22 bases separating them. Germline V lookup: CDR1 DFQATT, CDR2 SNEGSKA (reference sequence). The CDR3 is 16 amino acids. TCRdb used MiXCR to reprocess the multiplex PCR reads, holding one entry per CDR3 protein. This sample has tens of thousands of distinct CDR3 sequences, with approximately 75% found just once. The chain employs TRBV20-1 and TRBJ2-3, with a weak D call TRBD2 (6 bases). The clonotype was recovered from a female donor with breast cancer. Some clones in this sample may be carry-over from other donors' samples. The sequenced material came from tumor-adjacent breast tissue. Here the CDR3 DNA reads TGCAGTGCCACGGAGCGGGCCCCCGGGGCAACAGATACGCAGTATTTT. Amino acid sequence: CSATERAPGATDTQYF.